The 29 T cell receptor beta chains listed next were all sequenced from one sample in a study of cytomegalovirus exposure and HLA in healthy donors. Measured with immunoSEQ multiplex PCR; TCRdb has only the in-frame clones, and not every one. The repertoire holds fewer than 75,000 clones, with around 94% as singletons. Sequenced material: PBMCs. These receptors were taken from a woman aged 18-29 years in good health and CMV-seropositive.

The J gene is TRBJ2-7, the V gene TRBV15; 10 bases fit TRBD2. Per the germline V gene, CDR1 is LNHNV and CDR2 is YYDKDF (reference sequence). V lost 2 bases, J lost 6 bases, and 7 bases stayed unmatched. The CDR3 extends over 15 amino acids. The CDR3 loop is CATSRNLAGVSEQYF. For the CDR3, the DNA is TGTGCCACCAGCAGAAATCTAGCGGGAGTCTCCGAGCAGTACTTC.

The chain is built from TRBV5-1 and TRBJ2-7; D is possibly TRBD1 (7 bases). CDR1 is SGHRS and CDR2 is YFSETQ in the germline V gene. The CDR3 totals 16 residues. The V end lost 4 bases, the J end lost 7 bases, and 24 bases lay between the germline ends. CDR3 amino acids: CASSRKQGTGATEQYF. As DNA, the CDR3 is TGCGCCAGCAGCAGAAAACAGGGGACTGGGGCGACAGAGCAGTACTTC.

The chain couples TRBV15 to TRBJ2-3; D might be TRBD1 (6 bases). The CDR3 runs to 15 residues. Between the trimmed V and J ends, which lost 4 bases and 4 bases, there was a span of 15 bases. Germline CDR1 is LNHNV and CDR2 is YYDKDF (reference sequence). CDR3 in DNA: TGTGCCACCAGCAACCAGGGGCACCATCCAGATACGCAGTATTTT. Amino acid sequence: CATSNQGHHPDTQYF.

This chain links TRBV11-2 with TRBJ2-1, with 7 bases lining up with TRBD2. In germline, CDR1 is SGHAT, CDR2 FQNNGV. After removal of 8 bases from V and 5 bases from J, the junction contained 3 bases not matched to a gene. This CDR3 spans 12 amino acids. The CDR3 bases are TGTGCCAGCTCCCGGGGGGACAATGAGCAGTTCTTC. Translated: CASSRGDNEQFF.

In nucleotides, the CDR3 is TGTGCCAGCAGTGAGCGGGAGGGCTCCTACAATGAGCAGTTCTTC. This encodes CASSEREGSYNEQFF. The chain is built from TRBV6-4 and TRBJ2-1, with TRBD2 matching 9 bases. Germline trimming cut 3 bases from V and 0 bases from J; bases unmatched to any gene: 0. The CDR3 is 15 amino acids. The germline CDR1 and CDR2 sequences are MRHNA and SNTAGT.

V and J are TRBV19 and TRBJ2-3; D not resolved. V was cut by 0 bases and J by 6 bases, with 10 bases left in between. Per germline, CDR1 LNHDA and CDR2 SQIVND (reference sequence). CDR3 length: 14 amino acids. The CDR3 DNA reads TGTGCCAGTAGTATAGAAGCGAGGTGGGATACGCAGTATTTT. Translation gives CASSIEARWDTQYF.

This clone was recorded only once. The chain has TRBV19 and TRBJ1-5; possibly TRBD1 for D (5 bases). CDR1 and CDR2 from the germline V gene are LNHDA and SQIVND (reference sequence). V was cut by 5 bases and J by 4 bases, with 12 bases left in between. This CDR3 comprises 14 residues. The CDR3, as DNA: TGTGCCAGTAGTGAGTCCGGGACTAATCAGCCCCAGCATTTT. Its protein product is CASSESGTNQPQHF.

This chain joins TRBV16 and TRBJ1-2; a weak D match, TRBD1 (5 bases). The CDR3 totals 17 residues. Between the trimmed V and J ends, which lost 4 bases and 2 bases, there was a span of 20 bases. Germline V gene lookup returns CDR1 KGHSY and CDR2 FQNENV. CDR3: CASSPDRDNFINYGYTF. The CDR3 DNA follows: TGTGCCAGCAGCCCCGACAGAGACAACTTTATCAACTATGGCTACACCTTC.

This CDR3 reads CASGGDWKNTEAFF. CDR3 nucleotide sequence: TGTGCCAGCGGCGGCGACTGGAAAAACACTGAAGCTTTCTTT. The chain links TRBV5-4 to TRBJ1-1; D is unclear. Per germline, CDR1 SGHNT and CDR2 YYREEE (reference sequence). The CDR3 spans 14 residues. Trimming cost V 7 bases and J 2 bases, with 15 bases left between them.

The chain carries TRBV18 and TRBJ2-7, with 10 bases that match TRBD2. Germline V gives CDR1 KGHSH, CDR2 LQKENI. This CDR3 contains 16 residues. After removal of 3 bases from V and 3 bases from J, the junction contained 8 bases not matched to a gene. The CDR3 DNA reads TGTGCCAGCTCACCCCTTCTAGCGGGAGAAAGCTACGAGCAGTACTTC. This encodes CASSPLLAGESYEQYF.

CDR3: CASTFAGAKAEQYF. The CDR3 region has the DNA TGTGCCAGCACCTTCGCAGGGGCAAAAGCCGAGCAGTACTTC. V and J are TRBV7-2 and TRBJ2-7, with a possible D match to TRBD1 (6 bases). The CDR3 has 14 amino acids. V was clipped by 7 bases and J by 6 bases, with 19 bases between them. Per germline, CDR1 SGHTA and CDR2 FQGNSA.

The chain has TRBV2 and TRBJ2-3; TRBD1 agrees at 7 bases. Losses at the gene ends were 9 bases for V and 0 bases for J; bases not matched to a gene: 9. The germline CDR1 and CDR2 sequences are SNHLY and FYNNEI. The length of the CDR3 is 15 residues. The CDR3 nucleotides are TGTGCCAGTATACCCCGGGACAGAAGCACAGATACGCAGTATTTT. It is translated as CASIPRDRSTDTQYF.

The V gene is TRBV9, the J gene TRBJ2-7; 8 bases agree with TRBD1. Trimming removed 0 bases from V and 3 bases from J; junction bases left unmatched: 2. Germline CDR1 is SGDLS and CDR2 is YYNGEE. This CDR3 is 14 amino acids long. The chain's CDR3 is CASSVEQGDYEQYF. The CDR3 DNA reads TGTGCCAGCAGCGTAGAACAGGGGGACTACGAGCAGTACTTC.

The rearrangement links TRBV30 to TRBJ1-1; D is unresolved. V shed 0 bases and J shed 6 bases, with 8 bases lying between them. CDR1 GTSNPN and CDR2 SVGIG come from the germline V gene (reference sequence). The CDR3 has 12 residues. CDR3 DNA: TGTGCCTGGAGTGTACTTGGTTCTGAAGCTTTCTTT. Translating it yields CAWSVLGSEAFF.

Concerning this clone itself: Mismatch with germline at one junction end may stem from a read error. The genes are TRBV7-7 and TRBJ2-2; 12 bases match TRBD2. This CDR3 is 17 amino acids long. Germline loops: CDR1 SSHAT, CDR2 FNYEAQ (reference sequence). CDR3 region: CASSLAGLAGPTGELFF. The DNA for the CDR3 is TGTGCTAGCAGCTTAGCAGGACTAGCGGGACCCACCGGGGAGCTGTTTTTT.

This sequence joins TRBV11-2 and TRBJ1-4; 7 bases align to TRBD1. The CDR3 spans 15 residues. Trimming at V came to 5 bases and at J to 8 bases, leaving 11 bases not matched to a gene. Germline lookup yields CDR1 SGHAT and CDR2 FQNNGV. For the CDR3, the DNA is TGTGCCAGCAGCAATCCCGCTAGGGGGCACGAAAAACTGTTTTTT. Encoded protein: CASSNPARGHEKLFF.

This clone was observed a single time. The rearrangement uses TRBV7-2 and TRBJ2-1; unclear D gene. The CDR3 spans 14 residues. With 1 base removed from V and 6 bases from J, the gap between germline ends came to 10 bases. CDR1 is SGHTA, CDR2 FQGNSA, per germline. CDR3 DNA sequence: TGTGCCAGCAGCTTAGGACTCGGTTCCAATGAGCAGTTCTTC. It specifies CASSLGLGSNEQFF.

The chain employs TRBV7-8 and TRBJ2-1, with TRBD2 identical over 9 bases. Looked up from germline, CDR1 is SGHVS and CDR2 is FQNEAQ. This CDR3 comprises 15 residues. The V segment lost 5 bases and the J segment 2 bases; nucleotides outside the gene matches: 4. The CDR3 DNA follows: TGTGCCAGCAGCGCCTCTAGCGGGGCCTACAATGAGCAGTTCTTC. This encodes CASSASSGAYNEQFF. Combining the CDR3 with reference TRBV7-8 and TRBJ2-1 gives the whole variable domain GAGVSQSPRYKVAKRGQDVALRCDPISGHVSLFWYQQALGQGPEFLTYFQNEAQLDKSGLPSDRFFAERPEGSVSTLKIQRTQQEDSAVYLCASSASSGAYNEQFFGPGTRLTVL.

The V call is TRBV2, the J call TRBJ1-1; perhaps TRBD1 as D (6 bases). Germline values: CDR1 SNHLY, CDR2 FYNNEI. V lost 4 bases and J 1 base, leaving 10 bases between the germline ends. There are 14 residues in the CDR3. CDR3 protein: CASSAKGGNTEAFF. In DNA, the CDR3 is TGTGCCAGCAGTGCCAAAGGGGGGAACACTGAAGCTTTCTTT.

This clone was recorded once. V and J are TRBV9 and TRBJ2-7; 7 nucleotides line up with TRBD2. CDR1 is SGDLS, CDR2 YYNGEE, per germline. There are 15 residues in the CDR3. Trimming removed 0 bases from V and 1 base from J; junction bases left unmatched: 4. This chain's CDR3 is CASSVGGSGSYEQYF. The CDR3 nucleotides read TGTGCCAGCAGCGTAGGGGGTAGCGGGTCCTACGAGCAGTACTTC.

The genes are TRBV27 and TRBJ1-1, with TRBD1 matching over 7 bases. V lost 3 bases to trimming and J lost 7 bases; unmatched junction nucleotides: 8. CDR1 MNHEY and CDR2 SMNVEV come from the germline V gene (reference sequence). The CDR3 is 14 amino acids. The CDR3 loop is CASSLHLDRNEAFF. DNA of the CDR3: TGTGCCAGCAGTTTGCACTTGGACAGGAATGAAGCTTTCTTT.

The genes are TRBV10-2 and TRBJ2-2, with 8 bases lining up with TRBD2. The CDR3 loop spans 17 amino acids. Germline V lookup: CDR1 WSHSY, CDR2 SAAADI. Trimming at V came to 3 bases and at J to 4 bases, leaving 10 bases not matched to a gene. The CDR3 is CASSDVSGRGSTGELFF. The CDR3 DNA reads as TGCGCCAGCAGTGATGTCAGCGGGAGAGGTAGCACCGGGGAGCTGTTTTTT.

This clone was seen once. The gene calls are TRBV6-1 and TRBJ2-3; 8 bases line up with TRBD2. The germline V gene has CDR1 MNHNS and CDR2 SASEGT. This CDR3 is built from 15 residues. J was trimmed by 2 bases and V by 5 bases; bases with no gene match: 6. The CDR3 DNA reads as TGTGCCAGCAGTCCTCAGACTAGCGACACAGATACGCAGTATTTT. Translation: CASSPQTSDTDTQYF.

The J gene is TRBJ2-4, the V gene TRBV6-5; possibly TRBD2 for D (6 bases). V gave up 5 bases and J gave up 4 bases, with 9 bases separating them. This CDR3 region has 13 residues. Germline-derived CDR1 and CDR2 are MNHEY and SVGAGI. The CDR3: CASSRDWKNIQYF. The CDR3 DNA is TGTGCCAGCAGTCGGGACTGGAAAAACATTCAGTACTTC.

The chain recombines TRBV6-4 with TRBJ2-1; TRBD2 matches at 8 bases. CDR1 is MRHNA, CDR2 SNTAGT, per germline. This CDR3 contains 15 residues. The trim removed 3 bases at V and 8 bases at J, leaving 9 bases unmatched. The CDR3 nucleotides are TGTGCCAGCAGTGAGAGGGCTAGCGGGTCGGATGAGCAGTTCTTC. Its translation: CASSERASGSDEQFF.

The V call is TRBV25-1, the J call TRBJ2-3, with 11 bases aligning to TRBD2. The trim removed 4 bases at V and 3 bases at J, leaving 6 bases unmatched. Germline CDR1 and CDR2: MGHDK and SYGVNS. CDR3 length: 16 amino acids. The DNA for the CDR3 is TGTGCCAGCAGTGTTACTAGCGGGAGTAGGACAGATACGCAGTATTTT. It is translated as CASSVTSGSRTDTQYF. Full variable domain (missing parts from reference TRBV25-1 and TRBJ2-3): EADIYQTPRYLVIGTGKKITLECSQTMGHDKMYWYQQDPGMELHLIHYSYGVNSTEKGDLSSESTVSRIRTEHFPLTLESARPSHTSQYLCASSVTSGSRTDTQYFGPGTRLTVL.

This clone was recorded once. The J gene is TRBJ2-7, the V gene TRBV5-1, with 8 positions matching TRBD2. The CDR3 spans 15 residues. The germline CDR1 and CDR2 sequences are SGHRS and YFSETQ. V lost 4 bases, J lost 0 bases, and 6 bases stayed unmatched. The CDR3 DNA sequence: TGCGCCAGCAGCCGGGGGGGGCCTAGCTCCTACGAGCAGTACTTC. It specifies CASSRGGPSSYEQYF. Filled out from reference TRBV5-1 and TRBJ2-7, the complete variable domain reads KAGVTQTPRYLIKTRGQQVTLSCSPISGHRSVSWYQQTPGQGLQFLFEYFSETQRNKGNFPGRFSGRQFSNSRSEMNVSTLELGDSALYLCASSRGGPSSYEQYFGPGTRLTVT.

This clone is a singleton in its sample. The chain joins TRBV14 to TRBJ2-7; TRBD2 is a possible D gene (6 bases). CDR3 size: 16 residues. V lost 4 bases to trimming and J lost 4 bases, with 20 bases between them. In germline, CDR1 is SGHDN, CDR2 FVKESK. The CDR3 region is CASSRKDTGVSYEQYF. The DNA of the CDR3 is TGTGCCAGCAGCCGTAAGGATACGGGAGTCTCATACGAGCAGTACTTC.

V and J are TRBV18 and TRBJ2-3, with 12 bases fitting TRBD2. This CDR3 is built from 17 residues. V lost 1 base and J lost 11; bases outside the gene matches: 13. The germline V gene has CDR1 KGHSH and CDR2 LQKENI. The CDR3: CASSPLPPLAGGQLQYF. The CDR3 nucleotides are TGTGCCAGCTCACCACTCCCACCTCTAGCGGGGGGGCAGTTGCAGTATTTT.